This TCR beta chain was profiled in a study of beta chain features in type 1 diabetes. Findings and limits, study-wide: TCRB CDR3s from Type 1 diabetes patients were moderately but significantly shorter in all four CD4+ subsets.

Trimming took off 10 bases at V and 2 bases at J, with 18 bases between the two ends. CDR3 length: 14 residues. Germline loops: CDR1 MNHNY, CDR2 SVGAGI (reference sequence). The investigators reverse transcribed all of the isolated RNA, so they sequenced expressed TCRB transcripts. Produced via immunoSEQ multiplex PCR; TCRdb's table is partial and in-frame only. Altogether 350,000 to 400,000 clones are present, 10% to 15% being singletons, with the ten largest covering 0.0085% to 0.012%. One heparinised blood draw averaging approximately 0.11 L was given by each donor. On this clone: No antigen is known for it.

The chain joins TRBV6-6 to TRBJ2-7, with D perhaps TRBD2 (6 bases). Sequenced: naive CD4+ T cells from blood. This receptor was identified in a woman younger than 35 with type 1 diabetes. The CDR3 region is CAITRDLGAYEQYF. The CDR3 DNA reads TGTGCCATCACGCGGGACCTGGGGGCCTACGAGCAGTACTTC.